This T cell receptor beta chain was profiled in a study of cytomegalovirus exposure and HLA in healthy donors. This clone was seen a few times. As yet, its antigen is unknown. Findings and limits, study-wide: Indistinguishability led to the exclusion of some V segments, TRBV6-2 and TRBV6-3 included. Among TCR sequences, most were rare, though some public TCRs appeared in many donors.

Both 60 Vbeta primers and 13 Jbeta primers went into the PCR. Some clones are missing from TCRdb's copy, which holds only in-frame ones; the method was immunoSEQ multiplex PCR. Of about 130,000 clones in the sample, roughly two thirds were seen once. The germline V gene encodes CDR1 SGHRS and CDR2 YFSETQ. CDR3 length equals 15 residues. Unmatched junction bases numbered 9, after V lost 2 bases and J lost 7 bases. Source material: PBMCs. The receptor's source is a man aged 25-40 years in good health and CMV-seropositive. J is TRBJ2-1 and V is TRBV5-1; 7 nucleotides match TRBD2. CDR3 residues: CASSFASGIPNEQFF. CDR3 in DNA: TGCGCCAGCAGCTTTGCCAGCGGGATACCTAATGAGCAGTTCTTC.